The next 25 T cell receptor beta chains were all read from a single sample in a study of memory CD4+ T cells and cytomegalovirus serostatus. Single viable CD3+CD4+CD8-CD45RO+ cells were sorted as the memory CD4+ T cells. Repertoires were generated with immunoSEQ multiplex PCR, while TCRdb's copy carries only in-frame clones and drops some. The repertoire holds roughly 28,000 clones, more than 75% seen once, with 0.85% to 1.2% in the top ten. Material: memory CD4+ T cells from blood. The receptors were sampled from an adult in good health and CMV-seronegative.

The CDR3 here is CASSHQGAYGYTF. In nucleotides, the CDR3 is TGTGCCAGCAGCCATCAGGGGGCCTATGGCTACACCTTC. The chain recombines TRBV7-9 with TRBJ1-2, with 8 bases fitting TRBD1. V lost 5 bases to trimming and J lost 4 bases; unmatched junction nucleotides: 3. CDR3 size: 13 residues. Germline lookup yields CDR1 SEHNR and CDR2 FQNEAQ (reference sequence).

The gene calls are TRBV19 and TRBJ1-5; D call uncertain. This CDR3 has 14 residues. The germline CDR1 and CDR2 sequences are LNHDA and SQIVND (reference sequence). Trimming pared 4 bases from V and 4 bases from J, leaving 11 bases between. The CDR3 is CASSTGFPNQPQHF. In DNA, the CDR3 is TGTGCCAGTAGTACCGGGTTCCCTAATCAGCCCCAGCATTTT.

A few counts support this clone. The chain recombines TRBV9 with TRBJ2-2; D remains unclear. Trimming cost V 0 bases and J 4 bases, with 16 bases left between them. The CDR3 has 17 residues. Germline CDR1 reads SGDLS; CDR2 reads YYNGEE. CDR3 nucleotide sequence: TGTGCCAGCAGCGTAGCGCCAGGAAGTAGAGGCACCGGGGAGCTGTTTTTT. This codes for CASSVAPGSRGTGELFF.

The CDR3, as DNA: TGTGCCAGCAGCCCTTACCAGGGCGCTAGTTCACCCCTCCACTTT. It yields the protein CASSPYQGASSPLHF. This sequence joins TRBV9 and TRBJ1-6; D is possibly TRBD1 (5 bases). This CDR3 comprises 15 residues. Germline V CDR1 and CDR2: SGDLS, YYNGEE. V lost 4 bases to trimming and J lost 9 bases, with 17 bases between them.

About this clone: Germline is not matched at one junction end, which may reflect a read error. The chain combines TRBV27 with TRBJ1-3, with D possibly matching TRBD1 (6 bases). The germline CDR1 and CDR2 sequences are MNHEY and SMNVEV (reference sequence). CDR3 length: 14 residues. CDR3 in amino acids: CASSKTGLGSTIYF. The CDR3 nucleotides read TGTGCCAGCAGTAAAACAGGGCTTGGAAGCACCATATATTTT.

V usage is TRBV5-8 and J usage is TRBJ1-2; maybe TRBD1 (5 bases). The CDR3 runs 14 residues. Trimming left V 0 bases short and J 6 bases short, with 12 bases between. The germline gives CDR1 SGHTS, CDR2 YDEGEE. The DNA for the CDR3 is TGTGCCAGCAGCTTGGGACAGCGAGTCGATGGCTACACCTTC. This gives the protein CASSLGQRVDGYTF. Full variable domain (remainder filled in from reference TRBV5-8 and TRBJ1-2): EAGVTQSPTHLIKTRGQQATLRCSPISGHTSVYWYQQALGLGLQFLLWYDEGEERNRGNFPPRFSGRQFPNYSSELNVNALELEDSALYLCASSLGQRVDGYTFGSGTRLTVV.

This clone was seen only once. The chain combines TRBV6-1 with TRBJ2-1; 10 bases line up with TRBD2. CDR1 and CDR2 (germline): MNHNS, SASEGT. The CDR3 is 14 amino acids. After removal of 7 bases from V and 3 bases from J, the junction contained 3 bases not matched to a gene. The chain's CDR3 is CASMLAGDYNEQFF. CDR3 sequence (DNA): TGTGCCAGCATGCTAGCGGGGGACTACAATGAGCAGTTCTTC.

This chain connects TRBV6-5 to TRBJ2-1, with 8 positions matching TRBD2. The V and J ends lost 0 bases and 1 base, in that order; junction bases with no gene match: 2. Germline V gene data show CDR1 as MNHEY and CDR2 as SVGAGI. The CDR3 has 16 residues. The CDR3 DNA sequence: TGTGCCAGCAGTTACTCCAGCGGGGGTTCCTACAATGAGCAGTTCTTC. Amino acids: CASSYSSGGSYNEQFF.

DNA of the CDR3: TGTGCCACCAGCACCACGACAGGGAGCACTGAAGCTTTCTTT. The encoded protein is CATSTTTGSTEAFF. This chain connects TRBV15 to TRBJ1-1; 7 bases map to TRBD1. CDR3 length equals 14 residues. Germline V lookup: CDR1 LNHNV, CDR2 YYDKDF (reference sequence). The J segment lost 4 bases and the V segment lost 4 bases, leaving 6 bases of the junction unmatched. Combining the CDR3 with reference TRBV15 and TRBJ1-1 gives the whole variable domain DAMVIQNPRYQVTQFGKPVTLSCSQTLNHNVMYWYQQKSSQAPKLLFHYYDKDFNNEADTPDNFQSRRPNTSFCFLDIRSPGLGDTAMYLCATSTTTGSTEAFFGQGTRLTVV.

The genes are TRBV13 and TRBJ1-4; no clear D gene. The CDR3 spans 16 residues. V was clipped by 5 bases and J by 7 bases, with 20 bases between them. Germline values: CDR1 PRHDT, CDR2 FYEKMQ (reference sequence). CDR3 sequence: CASSLAKDGSLEKLFF. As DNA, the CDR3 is TGTGCCAGCAGCCTTGCGAAGGACGGGTCCCTTGAAAAACTGTTTTTT. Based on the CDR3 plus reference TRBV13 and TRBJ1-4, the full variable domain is AAGVIQSPRHLIKEKRETATLKCYPIPRHDTVYWYQQGPGQDPQFLISFYEKMQSDKGSIPDRFSAQQFSDYHSELNMSSLELGDSALYFCASSLAKDGSLEKLFFGSGTQLSVL.

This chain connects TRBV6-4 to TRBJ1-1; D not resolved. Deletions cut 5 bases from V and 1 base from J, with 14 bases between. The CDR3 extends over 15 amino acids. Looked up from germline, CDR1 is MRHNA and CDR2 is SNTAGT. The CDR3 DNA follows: TGTGCCAGCAGTATCAGACATCAACCGAACACTGAAGCTTTCTTT. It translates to CASSIRHQPNTEAFF.

CDR3 nucleotides: TGTGCCAGCAGTTTGGGACTAGCCCACGAGCAGTACTTC. It encodes CASSLGLAHEQYF. This chain connects TRBV28 to TRBJ2-7, with 9 bases matching TRBD2. The CDR3 is 13 residues long. Losses at the gene ends were 3 bases for V and 5 bases for J; bases not matched to a gene: 2. CDR1 MDHEN and CDR2 SYDVKM come from the germline V gene.

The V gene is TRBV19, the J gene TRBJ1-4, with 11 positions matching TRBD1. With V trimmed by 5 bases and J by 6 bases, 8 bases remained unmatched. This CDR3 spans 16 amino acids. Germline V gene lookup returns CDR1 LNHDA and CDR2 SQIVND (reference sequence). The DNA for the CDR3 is TGTGCCAGTAGTCGGACAGGGGGCAAGGAAGATGAAAAACTGTTTTTT. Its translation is CASSRTGGKEDEKLFF.

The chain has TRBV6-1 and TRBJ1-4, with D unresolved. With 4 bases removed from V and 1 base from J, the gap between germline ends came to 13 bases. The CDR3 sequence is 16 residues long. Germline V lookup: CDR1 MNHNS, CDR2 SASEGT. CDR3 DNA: TGTGCCAGCAGTGGAAGCCTTATCGGAACTAATGAAAAACTGTTTTTT. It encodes CASSGSLIGTNEKLFF.

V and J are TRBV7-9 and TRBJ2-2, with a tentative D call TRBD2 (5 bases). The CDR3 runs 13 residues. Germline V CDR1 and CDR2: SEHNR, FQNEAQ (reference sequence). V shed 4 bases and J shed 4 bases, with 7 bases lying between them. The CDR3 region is CASSSDFTGELFF. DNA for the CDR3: TGTGCCAGCAGCTCGGACTTCACCGGGGAGCTGTTTTTT. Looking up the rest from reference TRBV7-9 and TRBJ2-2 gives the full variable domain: DTGVSQNPRHKITKRGQNVTFRCDPISEHNRLYWYRQTLGQGPEFLTYFQNEAQLEKSRLLSDRFSAERPKGSFSTLEIQRTEQGDSAMYLCASSSDFTGELFFGEGSRLTVL.

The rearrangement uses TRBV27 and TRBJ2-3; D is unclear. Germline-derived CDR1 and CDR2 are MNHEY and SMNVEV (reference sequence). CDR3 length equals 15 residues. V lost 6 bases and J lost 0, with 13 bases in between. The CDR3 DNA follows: TGTGCCAGCAGACGTAGTCCTTCTAGCACAGATACGCAGTATTTT. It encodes CASRRSPSSTDTQYF.

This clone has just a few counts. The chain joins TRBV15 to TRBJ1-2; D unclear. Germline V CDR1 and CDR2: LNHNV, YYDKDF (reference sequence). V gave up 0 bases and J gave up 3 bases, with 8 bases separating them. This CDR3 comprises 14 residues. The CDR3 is CATSRDKWDYGYTF. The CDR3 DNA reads TGTGCCACCAGCAGAGATAAGTGGGACTATGGCTACACCTTC.

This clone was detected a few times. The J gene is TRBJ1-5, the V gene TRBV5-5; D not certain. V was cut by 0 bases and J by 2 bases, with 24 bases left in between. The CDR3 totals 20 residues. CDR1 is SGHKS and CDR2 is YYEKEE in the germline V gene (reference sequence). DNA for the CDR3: TGTGCCAGCAGCTTGGAGGTGCTAACTGTGGGCCAAGTGGGCAATCAGCCCCAGCATTTT. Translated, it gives CASSLEVLTVGQVGNQPQHF.

In DNA, the CDR3 is TGTGCCAGCAGCAATGACAGGGGTTGGTTCATGAACACTGAAGCTTTCTTT. Residues: CASSNDRGWFMNTEAFF. V and J are TRBV5-4 and TRBJ1-1; 8 nucleotides agree with TRBD1. V was clipped by 4 bases and J by 0 bases; unmatched bases: 11. The CDR3 sequence is 17 residues long. The germline V gene encodes CDR1 SGHNT and CDR2 YYREEE (reference sequence).

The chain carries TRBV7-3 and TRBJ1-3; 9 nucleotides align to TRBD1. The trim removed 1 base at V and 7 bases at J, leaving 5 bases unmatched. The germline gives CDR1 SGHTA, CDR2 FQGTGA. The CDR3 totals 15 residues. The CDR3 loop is CASSLNGQGSNTIYF. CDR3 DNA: TGTGCCAGCAGCTTAAATGGACAGGGGTCGAACACCATATATTTT. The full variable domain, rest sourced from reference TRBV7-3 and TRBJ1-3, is GAGVSQTPSNKVTEKGKYVELRCDPISGHTALYWYRQSLGQGPEFLIYFQGTGAADDSGLPNDRFFAVRPEGSVSTLKIQRTERGDSAVYLCASSLNGQGSNTIYFGEGSWLTVV.

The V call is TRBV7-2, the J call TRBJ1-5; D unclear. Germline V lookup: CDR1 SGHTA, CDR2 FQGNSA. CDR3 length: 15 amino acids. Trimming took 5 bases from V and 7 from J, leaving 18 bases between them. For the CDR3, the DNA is TGTGCCAGCAGCGCGCAGGTGGCGGAATGGCAGCCCCAGCATTTT. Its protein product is CASSAQVAEWQPQHF.

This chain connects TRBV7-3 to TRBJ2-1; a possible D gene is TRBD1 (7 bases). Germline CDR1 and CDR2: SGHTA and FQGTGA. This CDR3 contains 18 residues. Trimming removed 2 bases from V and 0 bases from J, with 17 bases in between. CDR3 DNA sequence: TGTGCCAGCAGCTTAGATCAGGGGGGTACAAGCTCCTACAATGAGCAGTTCTTC. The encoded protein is CASSLDQGGTSSYNEQFF.

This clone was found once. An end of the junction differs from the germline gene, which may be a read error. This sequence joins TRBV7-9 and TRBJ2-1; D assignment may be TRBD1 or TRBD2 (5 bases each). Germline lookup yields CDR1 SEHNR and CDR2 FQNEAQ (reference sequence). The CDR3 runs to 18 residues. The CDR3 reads CASILRAQVGGSYNEQFF. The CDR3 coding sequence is TGTGCCAGCATCTTAAGGGCCCAGGTTGGGGGCTCCTACAATGAGCAGTTCTTC.

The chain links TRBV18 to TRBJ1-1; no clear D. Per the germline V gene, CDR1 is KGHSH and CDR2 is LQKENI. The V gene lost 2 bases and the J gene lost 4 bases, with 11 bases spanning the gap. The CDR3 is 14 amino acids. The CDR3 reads CASSPIGPGTEAFF. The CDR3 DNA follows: TGTGCCAGCTCACCAATAGGACCCGGCACTGAAGCTTTCTTT. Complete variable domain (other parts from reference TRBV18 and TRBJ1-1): NAGVMQNPRHLVRRRGQEARLRCSPMKGHSHVYWYRQLPEEGLKFMVYLQKENIIDESGMPKERFSAEFPKEGPSILRIQQVVRGDSAAYFCASSPIGPGTEAFFGQGTRLTVV.

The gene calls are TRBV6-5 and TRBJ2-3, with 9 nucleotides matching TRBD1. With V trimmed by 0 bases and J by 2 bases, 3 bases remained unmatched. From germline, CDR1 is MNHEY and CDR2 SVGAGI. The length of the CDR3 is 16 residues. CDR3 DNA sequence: TGTGCCAGCAGTTACTCAGGGACAGGGTTCACAGATACGCAGTATTTT. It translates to CASSYSGTGFTDTQYF.